This T cell receptor (beta chain) came from a study of blood T cell repertoires in COVID-19. About the research overall: T cells, B-cell-depleted T cells, or PBMCs provided the cDNA or gDNA that served as material.

This CDR3 has 15 amino acids. Germline loops: CDR1 ENHRY, CDR2 SYGVKD. Losses at the gene ends were 5 bases for V and 5 bases for J; bases not matched to a gene: 10. This clone was recorded a few times. The authors' processing: Nucleated cell counts were estimated from reference gene primer amplification. Profiled with immunoSEQ multiplex PCR; TCRdb holds only in-frame clones, not every one. That table supplies the V and J calls and clone size; D and trimming were determined from the DNA. The sample has 120,000 or so clones; roughly 79% are singletons. The TCR sequence derives from an older man with acute or convalescent COVID-19. The chain links TRBV10-3 to TRBJ2-7, with 9 bases fitting TRBD1. Sequencing input: peripheral blood. The CDR3 protein is CAISRGQGIGDEQYF. CDR3 sequence (DNA): TGTGCCATCAGTCGGGGACAGGGCATCGGCGACGAGCAGTACTTC.